The 17 T cell receptor beta chains below were found in one sample sequenced in a study of blood T cell repertoires in COVID-19. Profiled with immunoSEQ multiplex PCR; TCRdb holds only in-frame clones, not every one. The sample consists of 380,000 or so clones, approximately 86% of them appearing once. The sequenced sample consisted of peripheral blood. These receptors were collected from a woman aged 60-75 years with COVID-19, enrolled during active disease.

The CDR3 spells CASTPFSGRVAEAFF. DNA for the CDR3: TGTGCCAGCACCCCCTTCTCAGGGAGGGTAGCTGAAGCTTTCTTT. The V gene is TRBV27, the J gene TRBJ1-1, with D possibly TRBD1 on 5 matching bases. The ends were cut back, 7 bases at V and 6 bases at J, with 21 bases in the middle. In germline, CDR1 is MNHEY, CDR2 SMNVEV (reference sequence). The CDR3 extends over 15 amino acids.

V gene TRBV28 combines with J gene TRBJ1-3, with 9 bases identical to TRBD1. Germline V gives CDR1 MDHEN, CDR2 SYDVKM. CDR3 size: 15 residues. V trimming: 7 bases; J trimming: 7 bases; junction bases outside the gene matches: 11. The CDR3 here is CASIPPGQGGNTIYF. Written as DNA, the CDR3 is TGTGCCAGCATCCCCCCGGGACAGGGTGGGAACACCATATATTTT. Using reference TRBV28 and TRBJ1-3 for the parts outside the CDR3, the full variable domain is DVKVTQSSRYLVKRTGEKVFLECVQDMDHENMFWYRQDPGLGLRLIYFSYDVKMKEKGDIPEGYSVSREKKERFSLILESASTNQTSMYLCASIPPGQGGNTIYFGEGSWLTVV.

The V and J genes are TRBV5-1 and TRBJ2-7; D not resolved. Trimming stripped 0 bases from V and 1 base from J, with 5 bases between. Germline CDR1 and CDR2: SGHRS and YFSETQ. The CDR3 contains 13 residues. CDR3 coding DNA: TGCGCCAGCAGCTTGGCTACGTCCTACGAGCAGTACTTC. Amino acids: CASSLATSYEQYF.

The chain employs TRBV7-8 and TRBJ2-2; TRBD2 is a possible D gene (6 bases). Germline V gene sequence: CDR1 SGHVS, CDR2 FQNEAQ. This CDR3 spans 13 amino acids. V gave up 1 base and J gave up 7 bases, with 7 bases separating them. For the CDR3, the DNA is TGTGCCAGCAGCTTAGGGCGGGACGGGGAGCTGTTTTTT. It is translated as CASSLGRDGELFF.

This clone was found a few times. The V and J genes are TRBV6-5 and TRBJ1-5; 10 bases agree with TRBD1. The V gene end was trimmed by 6 bases and the J gene end by 7 bases; junction bases not matched to a gene: 6. The CDR3 loop spans 14 amino acids. CDR1 and CDR2 from the germline V gene are MNHEY and SVGAGI. The CDR3 nucleotides are TGTGCCAGCAGCCTGGGGACAGGGGAACAGCCCCAGCATTTT. Encoded protein: CASSLGTGEQPQHF.

This clone has a handful of counts. The chain uses TRBV5-5 and TRBJ1-1, with D unresolved. Trimming left V 0 bases short and J 3 bases short, with 9 bases between. There are 14 residues in the CDR3. Germline V gene lookup returns CDR1 SGHKS and CDR2 YYEKEE (reference sequence). CDR3 DNA sequence: TGTGCCAGCAGCTTGGACCCATCGGACACTGAAGCTTTCTTT. Amino acid sequence: CASSLDPSDTEAFF.

In this sample, this clone turned up a few times. The rearrangement links TRBV5-4 to TRBJ2-5; D is unclear. Trimming stripped 1 base from V and 7 bases from J, with 11 bases between. CDR1 and CDR2 (germline): SGHNT, YYREEE (reference sequence). The CDR3 is 13 residues long. The CDR3: CASSLLVSGTQYF. The CDR3 nucleotides read TGTGCCAGCAGCTTGTTGGTTTCGGGGACCCAGTACTTC.

The gene calls are TRBV5-1 and TRBJ1-2, with D uncertain. Germline V gene lookup returns CDR1 SGHRS and CDR2 YFSETQ. Between the trimmed V and J ends, which lost 0 bases and 8 bases, there was a span of 17 bases. This CDR3 has 15 residues. This CDR3 reads CASSLELGPGWGYTF. The CDR3 DNA reads TGCGCCAGCAGCTTGGAACTTGGACCGGGGTGGGGCTACACCTTC. Based on the CDR3 plus reference TRBV5-1 and TRBJ1-2, the full variable domain is KAGVTQTPRYLIKTRGQQVTLSCSPISGHRSVSWYQQTPGQGLQFLFEYFSETQRNKGNFPGRFSGRQFSNSRSEMNVSTLELGDSALYLCASSLELGPGWGYTFGSGTRLTVV.

This clone was observed a single time. V is TRBV7-2 and J is TRBJ2-7, with 8 bases aligning to TRBD2. The CDR3 sequence is 16 residues long. CDR1 and CDR2 from the germline V gene are SGHTA and FQGNSA. V shed 1 base and J 3 bases; nucleotides not matched to a gene: 8. CDR3 in amino acids: CASSLESIAGHYEQYF. The DNA for the CDR3 is TGTGCCAGCAGCTTAGAGTCAATAGCGGGGCACTACGAGCAGTACTTC. The entire variable domain, with the rest obtained from reference TRBV7-2 and TRBJ2-7, is as follows: GAGVSQSPSNKVTEKGKDVELRCDPISGHTALYWYRQSLGQGLEFLIYFQGNSAPDKSGLPSDRFSAERTGGSVSTLTIQRTQQEDSAVYLCASSLESIAGHYEQYFGPGTRLTVT.

This clone was observed once. The chain has TRBV2 and TRBJ1-2; 9 nucleotides match TRBD1. The CDR3 covers 13 residues. Looked up from germline, CDR1 is SNHLY and CDR2 is FYNNEI. Trimming at V came to 7 bases and at J to 7 bases, leaving 7 bases not matched to a gene. CDR3 loop: CASKEQGASGYTF. The CDR3 coding sequence is TGTGCCAGCAAAGAACAGGGGGCGAGTGGCTACACCTTC.

V usage is TRBV7-6 and J usage is TRBJ2-7, with D perhaps TRBD1 (6 bases). V was pared by 8 bases and J by 2 bases, with 13 bases between. This CDR3 spans 13 amino acids. From germline, CDR1 is SGHVS and CDR2 FNYEAQ. The CDR3 loop is CASGTGQPYEQYF. The CDR3 bases are TGTGCCAGCGGTACGGGACAACCCTACGAGCAGTACTTC.

V usage is TRBV7-8 and J usage is TRBJ2-7, with 8 bases matching TRBD1. J was trimmed by 4 bases and V by 5 bases; bases with no gene match: 7. The germline V gene has CDR1 SGHVS and CDR2 FQNEAQ. The CDR3 runs 14 residues. In DNA, the CDR3 is TGTGCCAGCAGCACAAGGGACAGGCGGTACGAGCAGTACTTC. Translation gives CASSTRDRRYEQYF. Drawing the rest from reference TRBV7-8 and TRBJ2-7, the complete variable domain is GAGVSQSPRYKVAKRGQDVALRCDPISGHVSLFWYQQALGQGPEFLTYFQNEAQLDKSGLPSDRFFAERPEGSVSTLKIQRTQQEDSAVYLCASSTRDRRYEQYFGPGTRLTVT.

This chain joins TRBV15 and TRBJ1-5; weak D call: TRBD1 (5 bases). The CDR3 is made up of 15 amino acids. Between the trimmed V and J ends, which lost 4 bases and 1 base, there was a span of 11 bases. The germline gives CDR1 LNHNV, CDR2 YYDKDF (reference sequence). CDR3: CATSNRQTSNQPQHF. CDR3 nucleotides: TGTGCCACCAGCAACCGACAGACCAGCAATCAGCCCCAGCATTTT.

The chain is built from TRBV6-5 and TRBJ2-6, with D unresolved. In germline, CDR1 is MNHEY, CDR2 SVGAGI. V dropped 8 bases and J dropped 1 base, with 6 bases sitting between them. This CDR3 is 13 amino acids long. CDR3 nucleotide sequence: TGTGCCAGCCTGAGGTCTGGGGCCAACGTCCTGACTTTC. This codes for CASLRSGANVLTF.

V and J are TRBV5-1 and TRBJ1-1, with D unclear. The V and J ends lost 0 bases and 7 bases respectively, with 13 bases between them. Germline V lookup: CDR1 SGHRS, CDR2 YFSETQ. The CDR3 totals 14 residues. CDR3 protein: CASSLALSGYEAFF. The DNA for the CDR3 is TGCGCCAGCAGCTTGGCGTTGTCAGGCTATGAAGCTTTCTTT.

The genes are TRBV11-2 and TRBJ2-7; 13 positions match TRBD2. CDR1 SGHAT and CDR2 FQNNGV come from the germline V gene. Unmatched junction bases numbered 3, after V lost 0 bases and J lost 7 bases. CDR3 size: 15 residues. The CDR3 protein is CASSLEGLAGNEQYF. The CDR3 region has the DNA TGTGCCAGCAGCTTAGAGGGACTAGCGGGGAATGAGCAGTACTTC.

V and J are TRBV3-1 (or the pseudogene TRBV3-2) and TRBJ2-3, with D possibly being TRBD2 (7 bases). Looked up from germline, CDR1 is LGHDT and CDR2 is YNNKEL (reference sequence). The CDR3 has 19 amino acids. Trimming took 0 bases from V and 2 from J, leaving 21 bases between them. CDR3 residues: CASSQEGRGATTHTDTQYF. CDR3 DNA sequence: TGTGCCAGCAGCCAAGAAGGTCGGGGGGCTACCACCCACACAGATACGCAGTATTTT.